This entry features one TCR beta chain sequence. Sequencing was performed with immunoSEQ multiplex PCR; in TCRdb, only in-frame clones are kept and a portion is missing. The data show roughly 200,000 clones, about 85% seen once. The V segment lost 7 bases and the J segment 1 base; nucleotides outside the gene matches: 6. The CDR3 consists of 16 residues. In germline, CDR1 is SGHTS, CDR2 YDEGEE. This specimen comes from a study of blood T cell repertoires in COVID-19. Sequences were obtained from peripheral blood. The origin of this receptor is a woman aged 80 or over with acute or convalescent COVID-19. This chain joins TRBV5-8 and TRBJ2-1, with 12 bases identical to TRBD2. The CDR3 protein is CASATSGRKSYNEQFF. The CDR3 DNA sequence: TGTGCCAGCGCTACTAGCGGGAGGAAGTCCTACAATGAGCAGTTCTTC. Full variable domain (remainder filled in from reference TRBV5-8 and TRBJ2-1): EAGVTQSPTHLIKTRGQQATLRCSPISGHTSVYWYQQALGLGLQFLLWYDEGEERNRGNFPPRFSGRQFPNYSSELNVNALELEDSALYLCASATSGRKSYNEQFFGPGTRLTVL.